The entry that follows covers one TCR beta chain sequence. The antigen remains unidentified. Assay: immunoSEQ multiplex PCR; the TCRdb copy retains only in-frame clones and omits some. The sample consists of under 170,000 clones, roughly 94% of them appearing once. Germline-derived CDR1 and CDR2 are MNHEY and SVGAGI. V was pared by 5 bases and J by 3 bases, with 11 bases between. CDR3 size: 14 residues. This entry is derived from a study of T cell responses to AZD1222 COVID-19 vaccine. General study points: Two AZD1222 doses significantly raised spike-specific TCR breadth and depth over controls. White British people made up most donors, females outnumbered males, and clonal diversity was possibly underestimated.

The sequence derives from an adult in good health. The input for sequencing was peripheral blood, taken on day 0 of AZD1222 vaccination. V is TRBV6-5 and J is TRBJ1-3; the D gene is possibly TRBD1 (6 bases). CDR3 sequence (DNA): TGTGCCAGCAGTCTGACAGGTTTTGGAAACACCATATATTTT. The encoded protein is CASSLTGFGNTIYF.